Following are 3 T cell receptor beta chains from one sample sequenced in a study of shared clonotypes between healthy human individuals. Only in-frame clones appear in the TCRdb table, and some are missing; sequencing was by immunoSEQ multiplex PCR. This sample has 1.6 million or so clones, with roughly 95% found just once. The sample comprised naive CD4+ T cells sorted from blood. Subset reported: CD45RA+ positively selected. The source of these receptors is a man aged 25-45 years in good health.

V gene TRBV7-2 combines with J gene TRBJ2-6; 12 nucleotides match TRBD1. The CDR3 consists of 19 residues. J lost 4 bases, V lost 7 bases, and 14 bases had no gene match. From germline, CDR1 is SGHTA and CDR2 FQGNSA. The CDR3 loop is CASTIYSGQGARGANVLTF. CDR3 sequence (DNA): TGTGCCAGCACTATATACTCGGGACAGGGGGCGCGAGGGGCCAACGTCCTGACTTTC.

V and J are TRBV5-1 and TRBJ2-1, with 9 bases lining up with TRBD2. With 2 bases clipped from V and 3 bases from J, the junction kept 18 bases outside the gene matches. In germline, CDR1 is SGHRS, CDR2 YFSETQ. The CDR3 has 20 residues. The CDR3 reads CASSFPASGAKVRVYNEQFF. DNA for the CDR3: TGCGCCAGCAGCTTTCCAGCTAGCGGGGCCAAGGTCCGGGTCTACAATGAGCAGTTCTTC.

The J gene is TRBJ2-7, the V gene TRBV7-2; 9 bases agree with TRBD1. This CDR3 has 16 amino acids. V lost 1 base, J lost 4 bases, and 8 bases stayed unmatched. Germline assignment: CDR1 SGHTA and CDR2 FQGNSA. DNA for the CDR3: TGTGCCAGCAGCTTAGTTAGGGACAGGGTAAAGTACGAGCAGTACTTC. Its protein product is CASSLVRDRVKYEQYF.